The next 2 T cell receptor beta chains were all read from a single sample in a study of blood T cell repertoires in COVID-19. Data came from immunoSEQ multiplex PCR; TCRdb stores just in-frame clones and leaves some out. The sample lists around 170,000 clones; around 84% were seen once. Sequenced input: peripheral blood. The receptor set was obtained from a man under 40 with active or convalescent COVID-19.

The chain couples TRBV15 to TRBJ2-1; TRBD1 agrees at 7 bases. V trimming: 1 base; J trimming: 7 bases; junction bases outside the gene matches: 7. The germline V gene has CDR1 LNHNV and CDR2 YYDKDF (reference sequence). The CDR3 covers 15 residues. In DNA form, the CDR3 reads TGTGCCACCAGCAGAGCTACAGGGGAGTGGAATGAGCAGTTCTTC. It is translated as CATSRATGEWNEQFF.

V gene TRBV9 combines with J gene TRBJ1-1; D ambiguous. CDR3 size: 14 residues. The germline gives CDR1 SGDLS, CDR2 YYNGEE. Trimming removed 1 base from V and 1 base from J, with 8 bases in between. The CDR3 sequence is CASSVTTANTEAFF. CDR3 sequence (DNA): TGTGCCAGCAGCGTAACTACGGCGAACACTGAAGCTTTCTTT.